A selection of T cell receptor beta chains follows, all from one sample in a study of T cells after yellow fever vaccination. One entry per CDR3 protein results from TCRdb running MiXCR on the 5' RACE reads. The table lists a few hundred thousand distinct CDR3 sequences, 6.5% to 8.5% of them singletons, with 15% to 20% in the top ten. This specimen was PBMCs, taken more than 40 days after the first yellow fever vaccination. The source is a man aged 18 to 35 who received the YFV17D yellow fever vaccine. Each CDR3 is given with its conserved first and last residue. The order of the fields is CDR3 protein, CDR3 DNA, D gene, V gene, clone size, J gene. The D gene is left open where the match is weak. Expanded clones get a size class; other rows say once, few or many, or leave the size out.

CDR3 protein: CASSGRSGQLETQYF; CDR3 DNA: TGTGCCAGCAGCGGCCGTAGCGGGCAATTGGAGACCCAGTACTTC; D gene: TRBD2; V gene: TRBV5-6; clone size: NA; J gene: TRBJ2-5
CDR3 protein: CASRLRTSGGAGETQYF; CDR3 DNA: TGTGCCAGCAGATTACGGACTAGCGGGGGGGCCGGGGAGACCCAGTACTTC; D gene: TRBD2; V gene: TRBV12-3/TRBV12-4; clone size: NA; J gene: TRBJ2-5
CDR3 protein: CASSVTSGSYNEQFF; CDR3 DNA: TGTGCCAGCAGCGTGACTAGCGGGAGCTACAATGAGCAGTTCTTC; D gene: TRBD2; V gene: TRBV7-9; clone size: NA; J gene: TRBJ2-1
CDR3 protein: CASSQGRVDEQYF; CDR3 DNA: TGCGCCAGCAGCCAAGGCAGGGTCGACGAGCAGTACTTC; D gene: NA; V gene: TRBV4-1; clone size: many; J gene: TRBJ2-7
CDR3 protein: CASSLPPGGTTDTQYF; CDR3 DNA: TGCGCCAGCAGCTTACCGCCGGGGGGCACGACAGATACGCAGTATTTT; D gene: NA; V gene: TRBV5-1; clone size: few; J gene: TRBJ2-3
CDR3 protein: CASSQDVASDGYTF; CDR3 DNA: TGCGCCAGCAGCCAAGATGTGGCCTCCGATGGCTACACCTTC; D gene: NA; V gene: TRBV4-3; clone size: few; J gene: TRBJ1-2
CDR3 protein: CAISVLQATGELFF; CDR3 DNA: TGTGCCATCAGTGTTCTACAGGCCACCGGGGAGCTGTTTTTT; D gene: NA; V gene: TRBV10-3; clone size: few; J gene: TRBJ2-2
CDR3 protein: CASSGTSMDTQYF; CDR3 DNA: TGTGCCAGCAGCGGGACTAGTATGGATACGCAGTATTTT; D gene: TRBD2; V gene: TRBV9; clone size: few; J gene: TRBJ2-3
CDR3 protein: CSALTGGEETQYF; CDR3 DNA: TGCAGTGCCCTAACGGGGGGCGAAGAGACCCAGTACTTC; D gene: NA; V gene: TRBV20-1; clone size: NA; J gene: TRBJ2-5
CDR3 protein: CAISESLPGAPNYGYTF; CDR3 DNA: TGTGCCATCAGTGAGTCCCTACCAGGGGCGCCTAACTATGGCTACACCTTC; D gene: NA; V gene: TRBV10-3; clone size: few; J gene: TRBJ1-2